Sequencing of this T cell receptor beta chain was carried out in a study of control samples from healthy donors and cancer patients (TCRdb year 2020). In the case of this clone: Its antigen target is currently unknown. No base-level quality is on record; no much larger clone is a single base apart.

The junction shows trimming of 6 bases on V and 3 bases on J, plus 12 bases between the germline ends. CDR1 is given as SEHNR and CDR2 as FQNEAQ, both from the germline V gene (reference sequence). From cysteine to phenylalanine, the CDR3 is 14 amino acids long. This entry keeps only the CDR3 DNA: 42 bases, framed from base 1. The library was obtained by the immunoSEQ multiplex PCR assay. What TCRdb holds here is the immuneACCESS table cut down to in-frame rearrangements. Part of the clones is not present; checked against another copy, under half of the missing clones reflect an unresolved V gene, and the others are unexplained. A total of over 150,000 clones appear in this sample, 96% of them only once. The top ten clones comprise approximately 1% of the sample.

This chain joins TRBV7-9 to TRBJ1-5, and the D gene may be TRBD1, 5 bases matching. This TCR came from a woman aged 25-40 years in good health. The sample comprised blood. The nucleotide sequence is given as TGTGCCAGCAGGGCTCGGGGCCCCAATCAGCCCCAGCATTTT. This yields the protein CASRARGPNQPQHF.